Listed below are T cell receptor beta chains from one sample, sequenced in a study of control samples from healthy donors and cancer patients. The data were produced by immunoSEQ multiplex PCR, yet TCRdb's version contains in-frame clones alone and is incomplete. Of 100,000 to 150,000 clones detected, over 75% appear once; the ten largest clones hold about 2.7%. What was sequenced was blood. All receptors come from a man between 40 and 49 years old in good health. Each CDR3 is given with its conserved first and last residue. A D gene is named only where the DNA matches it firmly. Expanded clones get a size class; other rows say once, few or many, or leave the size out.

d_call j_call clone_size v_call cdr3_nt cdr3_aa
TRBD1 TRBJ1-6 . TRBV10-3 TGTGCCATCCGGACAGGGGCGGACTCCTATAATTCACCCCTCCACTTT CAIRTGADSYNSPLHF
. TRBJ2-1 . TRBV29-1 TGCAGCGTTCGAGGGGGGGCCCCTTTCAATGAGCAGTTCTTC CSVRGGAPFNEQFF
. TRBJ1-5 . TRBV5-6 TGTGCCAGCAGCGGGTACTATAGCAATCAGCCCCAGCATTTT CASSGYYSNQPQHF
. TRBJ1-2 . TRBV7-2 TGTGCCAGCAGCTGGGACCTATGGGCGGGAGGCTACACCTTC CASSWDLWAGGYTF
. TRBJ2-7 . TRBV5-1 TGCGCCAGCAGCTTGGTTGGGGATCGCGAGCAGTACTTC CASSLVGDREQYF
. TRBJ1-5 few TRBV5-1 TGCGCCAGCAGCTTGGGAGACGGTCCCCTTCATCAGCCCCAGCATTTT CASSLGDGPLHQPQHF
. TRBJ1-1 . TRBV6-5 TGTGCCAGCAGTACAAAAACGGGCCCGGGCACTGAAGCTTTCTTT CASSTKTGPGTEAFF
. TRBJ1-2 . TRBV2 TGTGCCAGCAGTGGCGGCTTCCGTGATGGCTACACCTTC CASSGGFRDGYTF
. TRBJ1-4 . TRBV4-1 TGCGCCAGCAGCCAAGATCTGCGGTTCACTAATGAAAAACTGTTTTTT CASSQDLRFTNEKLFF
. TRBJ2-7 . TRBV19 TGTGCCAGTAGTATAGAACGCGGTACCTACGAGCAGTACTTC CASSIERGTYEQYF
. TRBJ2-4 once TRBV2 TGTGCCAGCAAGAGAGACAGACTAGCCAAAAACATTCAGTACTTC CASKRDRLAKNIQYF
. TRBJ1-2 . TRBV6-5 TGTGCCAGCAGTTACTCGAGTCAGGGATTCTATGGCTACACCTTC CASSYSSQGFYGYTF
. TRBJ2-4 . TRBV5-5 TGTGCCAGCAGCTCGCGCCTTAGTCTCGGGGACATTCAGTACTTC CASSSRLSLGDIQYF
. TRBJ2-7 . TRBV13 TGTGCCAGCAGCCTCCGAAGGGCGGCGTCCTACGAGCAGTACTTC CASSLRRAASYEQYF
. TRBJ1-1 . TRBV6-5 TGTGCCAGCAGTACCATGAGCATGAACACTGAAGCTTTCTTT CASSTMSMNTEAFF
. TRBJ1-3 . TRBV29-1 TGCAGCGGGAGCTCTGGAAACACCATATATTTT CSGSSGNTIYF
. TRBJ1-3 . TRBV27 TGTGCCAGCAGCCCGTCGGGGGGATGGGGAAACACCATATATTTT CASSPSGGWGNTIYF
TRBD2 TRBJ2-5 . TRBV15 TGTGCCACCAGCGAGGGAGGGTTGGGGCTCGGAGAGACCCAGTACTTC CATSEGGLGLGETQYF
. TRBJ1-2 few TRBV5-1 TGCGCCAGCAGCAAGACAGCTGATGGCTACACCTTC CASSKTADGYTF
. TRBJ2-1 . TRBV3-1/TRBV3-2 TGTGCCAGCAGCCAAGGGACATGGCAGTTCTTC CASSQGTWQFF
. TRBJ1-2 . TRBV5-1 TGCGCCAGCTCTACCGCACGCCTTAATGACTACACCTTC CASSTARLNDYTF
TRBD1 TRBJ1-5 . TRBV19 TGTGCCAGTAGTAGTGTTGGCAGGGGGCTCTGGCAGCCCCAGCATTTT CASSSVGRGLWQPQHF
. TRBJ1-5 . TRBV2 TGTGCCAGCAGACCGGGACGGGACAATCAGCCCCAGCATTTT CASRPGRDNQPQHF
. TRBJ2-7 . TRBV12-2 TGTGCAAGTCGCGCCCACTCCCGGGACGGGAGCTCCTACGAGCAGTACTTC CASRAHSRDGSSYEQYF
. TRBJ2-1 once TRBV18 TGTGCCAGCTCACCATCAGTTGGGTACAATGAGCAGTTCTTC CASSPSVGYNEQFF
. TRBJ1-5 once TRBV11-3 TGTGCCAGCAGCTTTGCGGGGAATCAGCCCCAGCATTTT CASSFAGNQPQHF
. TRBJ1-1 once TRBV21-1 TGTGCCAGCAGCGGAGACAGGGGCGCCGAGGTGAACACTGAAGCTTTCTTT CASSGDRGAEVNTEAFF
TRBD1 TRBJ2-7 . TRBV6-5 TGTGCCAGCAAAACCGGGACAGGGTCCTACGAGCAGTACTTC CASKTGTGSYEQYF
. TRBJ1-2 . TRBV7-2 TGTGCCAGCAGCTTAGAGGGGTTTGGCTACACCTTC CASSLEGFGYTF
TRBD2 TRBJ2-1 . TRBV7-3 TGTGCCAGCAGCTTATCCGGGGGGTCCTACAATGAGCAGTTCTTC CASSLSGGSYNEQFF
TRBD1 TRBJ1-4 . TRBV9 TGTGCCAGCAGCGTCGGGACAGGGGACGAAAAACTGTTTTTT CASSVGTGDEKLFF
. TRBJ1-5 once TRBV30 TGTGCCTGGAGTGTACAAGGTCAGCCCCAGCATTTT CAWSVQGQPQHF
. TRBJ1-6 . TRBV28 TGTGCCAGCAGCCCGGGGCAGGGAGACTCACCCCTCCACTTT CASSPGQGDSPLHF
. TRBJ2-5 . TRBV25-1 TGTGCCAGCAGTTCCCGGGGCCAGGGAAAAGAGACCCAGTACTTC CASSSRGQGKETQYF
. TRBJ1-4 . TRBV18 TGTGCCAGCTCACCACGGCGCCTCACTAATGAAAAACTGTTTTTT CASSPRRLTNEKLFF